The 11 T cell receptor beta chains presented below share a single source sample, sequenced in a study of tumor and adjacent non-tumor tissue in lung cancer. The library came from three nested PCR rounds adapted from ARM-PCR protocols. Via MiXCR, TCRdb re-called the multiplex PCR reads, giving one row per CDR3 protein. The sample yields 100,000 to 150,000 distinct CDR3 sequences, 66% seen once. No cell sorting was done before RNA was extracted from the tissue. Sample: lung tumor tissue. The receptor set was obtained from a man aged 25 to 45 with non-small cell lung cancer.

On this clonotype: This may stem from a read error, because a much larger clone lies one nucleotide away. In this CDR3 the conserved last residue, phenylalanine or tryptophan, is missing, so a read error is likely. The chain is built from TRBV5-6 and TRBJ2-5; no clear D. The V gene's germline CDR1 is SGHDT and CDR2 YYEEEE. The V end was cut by 2 bases, the J end by 0 bases, with 2 bases between. The CDR3 has 12 residues. The CDR3 DNA follows: TGTGCCAGCAGCTTTGACCAAGAGACCCAGTACTTA. The encoded protein is CASSFDQETQYL.

With regard to this clonotype: Mismatch with germline at one junction end may stem from a read error. The chain is built from TRBV6-5 and TRBJ1-2, with unresolved D. CDR3 length equals 10 residues. Germline-derived CDR1 and CDR2 are MNHEY and SVGAGI. The CDR3 reads CASGSSGCTF. The CDR3 nucleotides are TGTGCCAGCGGCTCTAGCGGCTGCACCTTC.

The chain joins TRBV29-1 to TRBJ2-2; D is undetermined. The ends were cut back, 4 bases at V and 1 base at J, with 16 bases in the middle. The CDR3 sequence is 16 residues long. Germline V gene data show CDR1 as SQVTM and CDR2 as ANQGSEA. CDR3 DNA: TGCAGCGTTGCCCCTCAAGAGACTTTGAACACCGGGGAGCTGTTTTTT. Translated: CSVAPQETLNTGELFF.

This clonotype was detected ten times or more. This chain links TRBV10-3 with TRBJ1-1; no firm D call. This CDR3 spans 13 amino acids. Germline V gene data show CDR1 as ENHRY and CDR2 as SYGVKD. V gave up 7 bases and J gave up 1 base, with 10 bases separating them. CDR3 coding DNA: TGTGCCATCACCCTAGGGCAGAACACTGAAGCTTTCTTT. Protein sequence: CAITLGQNTEAFF.

The table lists this clonotype with a count of one. J is TRBJ1-1 and V is TRBV6-5; 8 nucleotides align to TRBD1. V was pared by 4 bases and J by 12 bases, with 13 bases of the junction left unmatched. This CDR3 has 14 residues. Germline V CDR1 and CDR2: MNHEY, SVGAGI. In nucleotides, the CDR3 is TGTGCCAGCAGTTCACAAAACATACAGGGGGTGACTTTCTTT. Protein: CASSSQNIQGVTFF.

As for this clonotype: The conserved closing phenylalanine or tryptophan is absent in this CDR3, likely reflecting a read error. The rearrangement uses TRBV5-5 and TRBJ1-5, with D uncertain. The CDR3 consists of 13 residues. V was trimmed by 4 bases and J by 1 base, leaving 6 bases between them. Germline V lookup: CDR1 SGHKS, CDR2 YYEKEE (reference sequence). In nucleotides, the CDR3 is TGTGCCAGCAGCCACTGGAGCAATCAGCCCCAGCATTTA. This gives the protein CASSHWSNQPQHL.

This clonotype was picked up many times. The chain employs TRBV4-2 and TRBJ2-1; 9 bases line up with TRBD1. The CDR3 totals 16 residues. J was trimmed by 6 bases and V by 2 bases; bases with no gene match: 8. Germline CDR1 reads LGHNA; CDR2 reads YNFKEQ. CDR3 coding DNA: TGTGCCAGCAGCCAAATGACAGGGGGTGCCCCCAATGAGCAGTTCTTC. Encoded protein: CASSQMTGGAPNEQFF.

V usage is TRBV7-2 and J usage is TRBJ2-2; D not certain. The V gene lost 6 bases and the J gene lost 0 bases, with 11 bases spanning the gap. This CDR3 is 15 amino acids long. Germline V gene lookup returns CDR1 SGHTA and CDR2 FQGNSA. CDR3 DNA sequence: TGTGCCAGCAGTGCAAGGTGGACGAACACCGGGGAGCTGTTTTTT. Translated: CASSARWTNTGELFF.

On this clonotype: It may be a read error: a sequence one base away is much more abundant. The J gene is TRBJ2-7, the V gene TRBV5-6; 8 bases are a match to TRBD2. The CDR3 extends over 15 amino acids. In germline, CDR1 is SGHDT, CDR2 YYEEEE. CDR3 nucleotides: TGTGCCAACAGCTCTACTAGCGGACATCTACGAGCGCAGTACTTC. Residues: CANSSTSGHLRAQYF.

Turning to this clonotype: A read error may be the cause here, since a much bigger clone is one base away. The chain uses TRBV6-5 and TRBJ2-2; D is perhaps TRBD1 or TRBD2 (5 bases each). The CDR3 covers 16 residues. CDR1 is MNHEY, CDR2 SVGAGI, per germline. The CDR3 DNA sequence: TGTGCCAGCAGTTACTCCGGCTCGAAAGGGACCGGGGAGCCGTTTTTT. Translated: CASSYSGSKGTGEPFF.

Ten or more counts support this clonotype. The V call is TRBV20-1, the J call TRBJ1-1; TRBD1 is a possible D gene (5 bases). The germline gives CDR1 DFQATT, CDR2 SNEGSKA (reference sequence). CDR3 length equals 13 residues. Trimming shortened V by 5 bases and J by 5 bases, and 15 bases separated the two germline ends. The chain's CDR3 is CSAPGRGETEAFF. The CDR3 nucleotides are TGCAGTGCTCCCGGTCGGGGGGAGACTGAAGCTTTCTTT.